The T cell receptor beta chain described here comes from a study of a mutant IDH1 vaccine in newly diagnosed glioma. The wider study: Patients underwent eight vaccinations, which took place in weeks 1, 3, 5, 7, 11, 15, 19 and 23. Before enrollment, patients got radiotherapy alone, temozolomide alone, or mostly the combination. The sex distribution of treated patients was roughly 62% male and roughly 38% female, with a mean age of around 40 years. Whole-study results and caveats: There seemed to be no relation between pseudoprogression and changes in top peripheral T cell clonotypes.

Time point indicated: week 5, during vaccination. Vaccination comprised doses that each held 300 ug of mutant IDH1 20-mer peptide, plus topical imiquimod. Remarks on this clone: The antigen is not known.

Profiling relied on immunoSEQ multiplex PCR, and the TCRdb table lists in-frame clones only, not all of them. The sample records around 56,000 clones, around 82% being singletons. Per the germline V gene, CDR1 is MNHGY and CDR2 is SAAAGT. The V end was cut by 4 bases, the J end by 3 bases, with 13 bases between. The CDR3 runs 15 residues. This sample comprised PBMCs, obtained from a glioma patient whose treatment included an IDH1 peptide vaccine. This sequence joins TRBV6-8 and TRBJ1-5; D remains unclear. This receptor was identified in a woman under 30 with glioma. Some clones in this sample may be carry-over from other donors' samples. CDR3 sequence (DNA): TGTGCCAGCAGTTCTCCGACCCTATACAATCAGCCCCAGCATTTT. Translated, it gives CASSSPTLYNQPQHF.